Listed here are 8 T cell receptor beta chains from one sample, sequenced in a study of T cells in Graves' hyperthyroidism and ophthalmopathy. There were TCR beta CDR3 regions amplified from RNA transcripts. An initial round of RT-PCR targeting the TCR CDR3 relied on the HTBI primer set. TCRdb re-derived calls from the multiplex PCR reads in MiXCR, one entry per CDR3 protein. The sample includes roughly 170,000 distinct CDR3 sequences, about 9% of them seen just once. The sample taken for sequencing was blood. The receptors come from a woman in her late teens or twenties with Graves' hyperthyroidism that later progressed to Graves' ophthalmopathy.

This clonotype was recorded many times. This chain joins TRBV6-1 and TRBJ2-2, with TRBD2 matching over 10 bases. This CDR3 is built from 17 residues. Germline-derived CDR1 and CDR2 are MNHNS and SASEGT. V lost 4 bases to trimming and J lost 6 bases; unmatched junction nucleotides: 11. CDR3 amino acids: CASSGLAGRPGSGELFF. The CDR3 DNA follows: TGTGCCAGCAGTGGACTAGCGGGCCGACCAGGGTCCGGGGAGCTGTTTTTT.

In this sample, this clonotype turned up many times. CDR3: CASRASLGGGKSEAFF. The CDR3 DNA sequence: TGTGCCAGCAGGGCCTCCTTGGGGGGGGGGAAGTCTGAAGCTTTCTTT. V usage is TRBV6-1 and J usage is TRBJ1-1; TRBD1 might be the D (5 bases). The V and J ends lost 6 bases and 6 bases respectively, with 23 bases between them. Germline-derived CDR1 and CDR2 are MNHNS and SASEGT. CDR3 size: 16 residues.

This clonotype was recorded at least ten times. The chain combines TRBV20-1 with TRBJ2-7; 14 bases agree with TRBD2. V trimming: 0 bases; J trimming: 7 bases; junction bases outside the gene matches: 8. The CDR3 is made up of 16 amino acids. CDR1 and CDR2 (germline): DFQATT, SNEGSKA (reference sequence). CDR3 nucleotides: TGCAGTGCTAGAGATCCTCAGGGACTAGCGGGAGTTGAGCAGTACTTC. As protein: CSARDPQGLAGVEQYF.

V and J are TRBV7-3 and TRBJ2-2, with D hard to call. The CDR3 spans 14 residues. CDR1 is SGHTA and CDR2 is FQGTGA in the germline V gene. V lost 5 bases and J 3 bases, leaving 10 bases between the germline ends. In DNA form, the CDR3 reads TGTGCCAGCAGCCCAAATAGCCACACCGGGGAGCTGTTTTTT. It is translated as CASSPNSHTGELFF.

This clonotype has at least ten counts. The chain couples TRBV20-1 to TRBJ2-5; 10 bases map to TRBD2. Per the germline V gene, CDR1 is DFQATT and CDR2 is SNEGSKA (reference sequence). After removal of 5 bases from V and 4 bases from J, the junction contained 16 bases not matched to a gene. The CDR3 contains 17 residues. The DNA of the CDR3 is TGCAGTGCTTCCAGACTAGCGGGCTACCAGCCCTCAGAGACCCAGTACTTC. This encodes CSASRLAGYQPSETQYF.

This rearrangement joins TRBV6-1 to TRBJ1-1; a weak D match, TRBD1 (6 bases). V was trimmed by 7 bases and J by 5 bases, leaving 17 bases between them. CDR1 and CDR2 from the germline V gene are MNHNS and SASEGT. The CDR3 extends over 14 amino acids. The DNA of the CDR3 is TGTGCCAGCACCACGATGGGGGCGGGAACTGAAGCTTTCTTT. This encodes CASTTMGAGTEAFF.

This clonotype has only a few counts. The gene calls are TRBV7-9 and TRBJ2-2, with D possibly being TRBD2 (7 bases). Germline V CDR1 and CDR2: SEHNR, FQNEAQ (reference sequence). V was trimmed by 1 base and J by 3 bases, leaving 18 bases between them. This CDR3 is 18 amino acids long. Here the CDR3 reads CASSLVRGARRDTGELFF. The CDR3 DNA reads as TGTGCCAGCAGCTTAGTTCGGGGGGCGCGGCGGGACACCGGGGAGCTGTTTTTT.

The CDR3 spells CASSQVAASNYGYTF. CDR3 DNA sequence: TGCGCCAGCAGCCAAGTCGCAGCCTCTAACTATGGCTACACCTTC. The chain carries TRBV4-1 and TRBJ1-2, with unresolved D. Trimming took off 1 base at V and 0 bases at J, with 9 bases between the two ends. Germline CDR1 and CDR2: MGHRA and YSYEKL. This CDR3 region has 15 residues.